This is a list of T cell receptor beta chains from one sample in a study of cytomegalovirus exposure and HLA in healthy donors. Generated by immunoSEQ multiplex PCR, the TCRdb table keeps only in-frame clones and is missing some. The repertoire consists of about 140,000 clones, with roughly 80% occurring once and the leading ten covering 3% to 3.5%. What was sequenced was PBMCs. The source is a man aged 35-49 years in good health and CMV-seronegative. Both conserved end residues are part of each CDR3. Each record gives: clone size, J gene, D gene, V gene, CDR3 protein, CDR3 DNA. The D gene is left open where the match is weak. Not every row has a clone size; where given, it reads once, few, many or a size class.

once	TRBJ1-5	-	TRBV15	CATRQGSNGNQPQHF	TGTGCCACCAGACAGGGATCTAATGGCAATCAGCCCCAGCATTTT
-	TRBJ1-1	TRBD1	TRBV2	CASSEQQGCGAFF	TGTGCCAGCAGTGAACAACAGGGGTGCGGAGCTTTCTTT
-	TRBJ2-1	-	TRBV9	CASSVAPHTSGGNEQFF	TGTGCCAGCAGCGTAGCCCCCCACACTAGTGGCGGTAATGAGCAGTTCTTC
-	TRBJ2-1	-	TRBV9	CASSALASSYNEQFF	TGTGCCAGCAGCGCTCTAGCGAGCTCCTACAATGAGCAGTTCTTC
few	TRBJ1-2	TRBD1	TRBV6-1	CASSERGGDPTFYTF	TGTGCCAGCAGTGAACGAGGGGGCGACCCAACCTTCTACACCTTC
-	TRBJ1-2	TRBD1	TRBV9	CASSVTGTGVDSYGYTF	TGTGCCAGCAGCGTGACGGGGACAGGGGTAGACTCCTATGGCTACACCTTC
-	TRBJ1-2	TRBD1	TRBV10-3	CAISVGQGYGYTF	TGTGCCATCAGCGTGGGACAGGGGTATGGCTACACCTTC
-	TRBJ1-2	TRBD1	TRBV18	CASSPAQGLDGYTF	TGTGCCAGCTCACCTGCACAGGGGCTTGATGGCTACACCTTC
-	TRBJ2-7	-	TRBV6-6	CASTQAGAPYEQYF	TGTGCCAGCACCCAAGCAGGGGCCCCCTACGAGCAGTACTTC
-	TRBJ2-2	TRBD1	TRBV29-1	CSVGAQGATGELFF	TGCAGCGTTGGCGCGCAGGGGGCCACCGGGGAGCTGTTTTTT
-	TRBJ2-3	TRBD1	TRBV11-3	CASSLEWTGAADTQYF	TGTGCCAGCAGCTTAGAATGGACAGGGGCCGCAGATACGCAGTATTTT
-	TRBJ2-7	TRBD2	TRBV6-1	CASTRTSGGSYEQYF	TGTGCCAGCACCCGGACTAGCGGGGGCTCCTACGAGCAGTACTTC